The present TCR beta chain was sequenced within a study of T-cell reconstitution after alpha-beta-depleted transplantation in children. This clonotype has ten or more counts. This CDR3 comprises 19 residues. The germline V gene encodes CDR1 MGHDK and CDR2 SYGVNS. J lost 6 bases, V lost 1 base, and 12 bases had no gene match. The TCRbeta library was prepared with unique molecular identifiers. Each CDR3 protein is one row after TCRdb ran MiXCR on the PCR reads. The data contain about 610,000 distinct CDR3 sequences, over 9.5% of them seen just once; the ten biggest clones take up approximately 4.1%. The rearrangement links TRBV25-1 to TRBJ2-1; 13 positions agree with TRBD2. The receptor was isolated from a human donor who donated a stem cell graft to a child with acute myeloid leukemia. Sequencing used PBMCs from the stem cell graft donor, obtained from the stem cell graft. This chain's CDR3 is CASSESELRTSGSFNEQFF. The CDR3, as DNA: TGTGCCAGCAGTGAATCAGAATTGCGGACTAGCGGGAGCTTCAATGAGCAGTTCTTC.